A selection of T cell receptor beta chains follows, all from one sample in a study of cytomegalovirus exposure and HLA in healthy donors. The data were produced by immunoSEQ multiplex PCR, yet TCRdb's version contains in-frame clones alone and is incomplete. The sample shows more than 150,000 clones, approximately 79% of them seen only once. The source material was PBMCs. The receptor source for this set is a middle-aged man in good health and CMV-seropositive. The CDR3 runs from the conserved cysteine through the conserved F or W. The D gene is left open where the match is weak. Size values are once, few and many counts, or a class for expanded clones, and some rows have none.

clone size | J gene | V gene | CDR3 length | D gene | CDR3 DNA | CDR3 protein
- | TRBJ2-5 | TRBV2 | 13 | TRBD1 | TGTGCCAGCAGCCAAGACAGGGCGAAGACCCAGTACTTC | CASSQDRAKTQYF
- | TRBJ1-2 | TRBV30 | 14 | TRBD1 | TGTGCCTGGAGCGGGACAGGGGGCCTCTATGGCTACACCTTC | CAWSGTGGLYGYTF
- | TRBJ2-7 | TRBV2 | 16 | TRBD1 | TGTGCCAGCAGTGGGGTACGGGACAGGACTACCTACGAGCAGTACTTC | CASSGVRDRTTYEQYF
- | TRBJ1-2 | TRBV23-1 | 18 | TRBD1 | TGCGCCAGCAGTCAATCGGGGACAGGGGGCTGGGGTTACTATGGCTACACCTTC | CASSQSGTGGWGYYGYTF
- | TRBJ2-1 | TRBV7-2 | 12 | TRBD2 | TGTGCCAGCAGAGCGGGGTCCAATGAGCAGTTCTTC | CASRAGSNEQFF
- | TRBJ1-3 | TRBV30 | 15 | - | TGTGCCTGGCAGACAGGAACGAGCTCTGGAAACACCATATATTTT | CAWQTGTSSGNTIYF
- | TRBJ2-7 | TRBV30 | 12 | - | TGTGCCTGGAGACCGGGAGTCTACGAGCAGTACTTC | CAWRPGVYEQYF
- | TRBJ2-7 | TRBV6-1 | 15 | - | TGTGCCAGCAGCTACCTCAGGGAACCCCCTAGGGAGCAGTACTTC | CASSYLREPPREQYF
- | TRBJ2-2 | TRBV10-1 | 13 | - | TGCGCCAGCAGTGGAGAGAACACCGGGGAGCTGTTTTTT | CASSGENTGELFF
- | TRBJ2-7 | TRBV7-2 | 16 | TRBD2 | TGTGCCAGCAGCTTAGTTGCGGGGGGGCGAGTAAACGAGCAGTACTTC | CASSLVAGGRVNEQYF
- | TRBJ1-2 | TRBV7-2 | 19 | TRBD1 | TGTGCCAGCAGCTTAGCGAGCAGGGGGCGACACTATGAAAGCTATGGCTACACCTTC | CASSLASRGRHYESYGYTF
once | TRBJ1-2 | TRBV6-6 | 14 | TRBD1 | TGTGCCAGCAGTTACGCGGACAGGGGGCGAGGCTACACCTTC | CASSYADRGRGYTF
once | TRBJ2-1 | TRBV28 | 18 | - | TGTGCCTGGGCCCGGGACTCCCGCCCCTCTGTTTCCTACAATGAGCAGTTCTTC | CAWARDSRPSVSYNEQFF
- | TRBJ1-2 | TRBV9 | 15 | TRBD1 | TGTGCCAGCAGCCCCACCATTACAGGGGATGGTGGCTACACCTTC | CASSPTITGDGGYTF
- | TRBJ2-6 | TRBV9 | 15 | - | TGTGCCAGCAGCGTGTTTAATTCTGGGGCCAACGTCCTGACTTTC | CASSVFNSGANVLTF
- | TRBJ2-7 | TRBV7-8 | 15 | - | TGTGCCAGCAGCCCCAGGTTAGGTTTGGACTACGAGCAGTACTTC | CASSPRLGLDYEQYF
- | TRBJ2-1 | TRBV7-9 | 12 | - | TGTTCCAGCAGTCTCACAGGGAATGAGCAGTTCTTC | CSSSLTGNEQFF
once | TRBJ2-2 | TRBV28 | 14 | - | TGTGCCAGCAAGTCGCCCACGAGACTTCGGGAGCTGTTTTTT | CASKSPTRLRELFF
once | TRBJ2-5 | TRBV7-3 | 15 | TRBD2 | TGTGCCAGCAGCCACGGGGGGGACCCGGGGGAGACCCAGTACTTC | CASSHGGDPGETQYF
- | TRBJ1-1 | TRBV28 | 15 | TRBD1 | TGTGCCAGCAGTTCAGGGGGACAGGAAAACACTGAAGCTTTCTTT | CASSSGGQENTEAFF
few | TRBJ1-1 | TRBV4-1 | 15 | TRBD1 | TGCGCCAGCAGCCCGCAGACAGGGAGGAGCACTGAAGCTTTCTTT | CASSPQTGRSTEAFF
- | TRBJ1-1 | TRBV25-1 | 14 | - | TGTGCCAGCAGTGAATATGGAGATGGGTCTGAAGCTTTCTTT | CASSEYGDGSEAFF
- | TRBJ2-7 | TRBV6-1 | 15 | TRBD2 | TGTGCCAGCAGACCTAGCGGCGTCGTCTCCTACGAGCAGTACTTC | CASRPSGVVSYEQYF
- | TRBJ2-5 | TRBV14 | 15 | - | TGTGCCAGCAGCCAAGCAGCAGGGTACCAAGAGACCCAGTACTTC | CASSQAAGYQETQYF
- | TRBJ1-1 | TRBV5-1 | 15 | - | TGCGCCAGCAGCTTGGCACAGGCCCTGAACACTGAAGCTTTCTTT | CASSLAQALNTEAFF
- | TRBJ2-5 | TRBV9 | 14 | TRBD2 | TGTGCCAGCAGCCTGGGGGGGGATCAAGAGACCCAGTACTTC | CASSLGGDQETQYF
- | TRBJ2-1 | TRBV10-3 | 16 | - | TGTGCCATCGGTGGGGGGGCGGGGGCCTCCTACAATGAGCAGTTCTTC | CAIGGGAGASYNEQFF
- | TRBJ1-2 | TRBV5-1 | 15 | TRBD1 | TGCGCCAGCAGCTTGCGACAGGGTAGAAGCTATGGCTACACCTTC | CASSLRQGRSYGYTF
- | TRBJ1-2 | TRBV5-4 | 16 | TRBD1 | TGTGCCAGCACCACTGAAGGACAGGGGGGTAACTATGGCTACACCTTC | CASTTEGQGGNYGYTF
- | TRBJ1-2 | TRBV5-6 | 13 | - | TGTGCCAGCAGCTTGCAAGACACCAGAGGCTACACCTTC | CASSLQDTRGYTF
once | TRBJ2-5 | TRBV7-8 | 19 | - | TGTGCCAGCAGCTCCCTTGGGGTGGGGCGTGGGAATACGCAAGAGACCCAGTACTTC | CASSSLGVGRGNTQETQYF
few | TRBJ1-1 | TRBV25-1 | 12 | TRBD1 | TGTGCCAGCAGTCCCCCCGACAGGGCAGCTTTCTTT | CASSPPDRAAFF
- | TRBJ2-3 | TRBV27 | 19 | TRBD2 | TGTGCCAGCAGTTTATTGCTACCCGGACTAGCGGGTAGGACAGATACGCAGTATTTT | CASSLLLPGLAGRTDTQYF
- | TRBJ1-5 | TRBV19 | 13 | - | TGTGCCAGTCAGGGTCTACGCAATCAGCCCCAGCATTTT | CASQGLRNQPQHF
- | TRBJ2-5 | TRBV7-9 | 16 | TRBD2 | TGTTCCAGCAGCTTGGAGGGACTAGCGGTAAAAGAGACCCAGTACTTC | CSSSLEGLAVKETQYF
- | TRBJ1-2 | TRBV28 | 19 | TRBD1 | TGTGCCAGCAGTTCCCCGGGCAGGACAGGGGAAAACAGCGGTTATGGCTACACCTTC | CASSSPGRTGENSGYGYTF
- | TRBJ2-7 | TRBV5-8 | 14 | TRBD1 | TGTGCCAGCAGAGGGGGCGGATTCTCCTACGAGCAGTACTTC | CASRGGGFSYEQYF
- | TRBJ2-3 | TRBV5-1 | 12 | - | TGCGCCAGCAGCTCCATCACAGATACGCAGTATTTT | CASSSITDTQYF
once | TRBJ2-7 | TRBV5-1 | 14 | - | TGCGCCAGCAGCTTGGAGGCAGGGACCTACGAGCAGTACTTC | CASSLEAGTYEQYF
- | TRBJ1-3 | TRBV28 | 14 | TRBD1 | TGTGCCAGCAGTTATGGGGACAGGGTCCACACCATATATTTT | CASSYGDRVHTIYF
few | TRBJ1-1 | TRBV9 | 13 | - | TGTGCCAGCAGCGTAGGAGGTAGCACTGAAGCTTTCTTT | CASSVGGSTEAFF